This TCR beta chain appears in the sequencing data of a study of technical replicates of blood from a few donors. Sequencing was performed with immunoSEQ multiplex PCR; in TCRdb, only in-frame clones are kept and a portion is missing. The sample carries approximately 87,000 clones, more than 85% recorded once. This CDR3 spans 14 amino acids. CDR1 and CDR2 from the germline V gene are GTSNPN and SVGIG (reference sequence). The junction had 4 bases not matched to a gene; V was cut back by 5 bases and J by 7 bases. Sample: T cells isolated from PBMCs. The genes are TRBV30 and TRBJ2-1; TRBD2 agrees at 14 bases. The clonotype comes from a human donor in good health. Some clones in this sample may be carry-over from other donors' samples. CDR3 coding DNA: TGTGCCTGGGCCCGACTAGCGGGAGGGAATGAGCAGTTCTTC. As protein: CAWARLAGGNEQFF.